This T cell receptor beta chain was retrieved from a study of cytomegalovirus exposure and HLA in healthy donors. This clone has more than one count but fewer than ten. The primer mix had 60 Vbeta and 13 Jbeta primers. Measured with immunoSEQ multiplex PCR; TCRdb has only the in-frame clones, and not every one. The sample has 90,000 to 120,000 clones, more than 70% seen once. The source of this sequence is a young man in good health and CMV-seronegative. The sequenced sample was PBMCs.

CDR3 sequence: CASSSGPREQYF. In nucleotides, the CDR3 is TGTGCCAGCAGTTCAGGGCCACGCGAGCAGTACTTC. The V gene is TRBV28, the J gene TRBJ2-7; D perhaps matches TRBD1 (5 bases). In germline, CDR1 is MDHEN, CDR2 SYDVKM. The CDR3 sequence is 12 residues long. Deletions cut 4 bases from V and 6 bases from J, with 10 bases between.